These T cell receptor beta chains were read from a single sample in a study of tumor-infiltrating lymphocytes in glioblastoma multiforme. TCRdb re-derived calls from the multiplex PCR reads in MiXCR, one entry per CDR3 protein. The sample includes about 13,000 distinct CDR3 sequences, 66% of them seen just once. Sequenced material: brain tumor tissue. The receptors come from a male donor with glioblastoma. Both conserved end residues are part of each CDR3. D genes are given only for firm matches. A row's size may be missing; if present it is once, few, many or a size class.

j_gene | v_gene | len | abundance | d_gene | CDR3nt | CDR3aa
TRBJ2-7 | TRBV11-2 | 12 | - | - | TGTGCCAGCAGCCCTCAGGGATTCTGGCAGTACTTC | CASSPQGFWQYF
TRBJ2-7 | TRBV4-2 | 13 | - | - | TGTGCCAGCAGCCAATCACCCTCCTACGAGCAGTACTTC | CASSQSPSYEQYF
TRBJ2-7 | TRBV6-5 | 14 | - | TRBD1 | TGTGCCAGCACCTTGACAGGGGGGTCCTACGAGCAGTGGTTC | CASTLTGGSYEQWF
TRBJ2-7 | TRBV6-1 | 15 | - | TRBD1 | TGTGCCAGCAGCATAGCCGGGACAGGGGGACACGAGCAACACTTC | CASSIAGTGGHEQHF
TRBJ2-2 | TRBV11-2 | 14 | - | - | TGTGCCAGCAGCCACGGACCAGACCCCGAGGAACTGTTTTTT | CASSHGPDPEELFF
TRBJ2-7 | TRBV6-2/TRBV6-3 | 15 | - | TRBD2 | TGTGCCAGCATTCCAGGGACGGGAGGCTCCTACGAGCAGTACTTC | CASIPGTGGSYEQYF
TRBJ2-5 | TRBV11-3 | 14 | many | TRBD2 | TGTGCCAGCAGCCGCGGGAGGGCCTCAGAGACCCAGTACTTC | CASSRGRASETQYF
TRBJ2-5 | TRBV4-1 | 14 | - | - | TGCGCCAGCAGCCAGGACCTACGCCGAGAGACCCAGTACTTC | CASSQDLRRETQYF
TRBJ2-7 | TRBV4-1 | 15 | - | - | TGCGCCAGCAGCCAATCGGCTGGGAATTTCCACAAGCAGTACTTC | CASSQSAGNFHKQYF
TRBJ2-1 | TRBV11-1 | 14 | - | - | TGTGCCAGCAGCTTATTAATGGGGATCAATGAGCAGTTCTTC | CASSLLMGINEQFF
TRBJ2-2 | TRBV11-2 | 15 | - | TRBD2 | TGTGCCAGCAGCCCCGGGGCGGGGGGCAGAGGGGAGTTGTTTTTT | CASSPGAGGRGELFF
TRBJ2-3 | TRBV6-6 | 16 | - | TRBD2 | TGTGCCAGCAGTTTTTTAGCGGGAGAAGAGGCAGATACGCAGTATTTT | CASSFLAGEEADTQYF
TRBJ2-7 | TRBV4-1 | 17 | - | - | TGCGCCAGCAGCCACCTCCGGGAGAGGGGGCTGAGGAACGAGCAGTACTTC | CASSHLRERGLRNEQYF
TRBJ2-1 | TRBV11-2 | 17 | - | - | TGTGCCAGCAGCTCAGCAGTAAGTGGGCCTTCACGCAATGAGCAGTTCTTC | CASSSAVSGPSRNEQFF
TRBJ2-3 | TRBV30 | 13 | few | - | TGTGCCTGGAATTGGGGGGGCACAGATATGCAGTATTTT | CAWNWGGTDMQYF
TRBJ2-3 | TRBV20-1 | 16 | - | - | TGCAGTACTAGAGGTAGAGCAGACACTAGCATAGATACACAGTATTTT | CSTRGRADTSIDTQYF
TRBJ2-1 | TRBV12-3/TRBV12-4 | 11 | few | - | TGTGCCAGCAGCTCAGGTTATAAGCAGTTCTTC | CASSSGYKQFF